This TCR beta chain was found in a study of T cells in tuberculosis. In the study overall: CD1B tetramers identified T cells specific for mycobacterial lipid GMM. This South African cohort compared adolescents with or without latent tuberculosis against adults with active tuberculosis. Study-level points and caveats: Smaller alpha distances in active tuberculosis partly reflected shorter CDR3-alpha lengths.

About this clone itself: What it recognizes is unknown.

Germline lookup yields CDR1 MNHEY and CDR2 SVGAGI. The CDR3 runs 15 residues. V lost 6 bases to trimming and J lost 3 bases, with 17 bases between them. Generated by immunoSEQ multiplex PCR, the TCRdb table keeps only in-frame clones and is missing some. The sample has tens of thousands of clones, more than 90% seen once. The chain combines TRBV6-5 with TRBJ1-1; D possibly corresponds to TRBD1 (6 bases). Sequencing was carried out using PBMCs. This TCR derives from a donor aged 10 to 29 with latent tuberculosis or without tuberculosis infection. As DNA, the CDR3 is TGTGCCAGCAGCTCCGATGGGGGCCTTGACACTGAAGCTTTCTTT. Translating it yields CASSSDGGLDTEAFF.